This TCR beta chain was captured by sequencing in a study of blood T cell repertoires in COVID-19. Overall study context: From T cells, B-cell-depleted T cells, or PBMCs came the material, which was cDNA or gDNA.

The CDR3 is 15 residues long. V lost 0 bases and J lost 2, with 9 bases in between. Germline-derived CDR1 and CDR2 are MGHRA and YSYEKL. Sequencing was performed with immunoSEQ multiplex PCR; in TCRdb, only in-frame clones are kept and a portion is missing. The repertoire consists of 90,000 to 130,000 clones, with 88% occurring once and the leading ten covering approximately 3.3%. This receptor was identified in a woman in her fifties or sixties with acute or convalescent COVID-19. This chain links TRBV4-1 with TRBJ2-3, with D possibly being TRBD2 (5 bases). The sequenced sample consisted of peripheral blood. The CDR3: CASSQEGRFTDTQYF. CDR3 coding DNA: TGCGCCAGCAGCCAAGAGGGGAGATTCACAGATACGCAGTATTTT.